The rows below give T cell receptor beta chains drawn from one sample of a study of blood T cell repertoires in COVID-19. Assay: immunoSEQ multiplex PCR; the TCRdb copy retains only in-frame clones and omits some. The top ten hold 10% to 15% of the sample, which has about 440,000 clones, approximately 88% seen once. Specimen: peripheral blood. Receptors originate from a woman in her forties or fifties with COVID-19, enrolled during active disease. Each CDR3 is given with its conserved first and last residue. Fields, in order: J gene, D gene, clone size, V gene, CDR3 DNA, CDR3 protein. The D gene is left open where the match is weak. For some rows the clone size is stated as once, few or many, or as a class when expanded; others skip it.

TRBJ1-5,.,.,TRBV6-5,TGTGCCAGCAGTTACTCGCGGGAACCCCAGCATTTT,CASSYSREPQHF
TRBJ1-2,.,few,TRBV3-1/TRBV3-2,TGTGCCAGCAGCCAAGAGAGGAGAACTGGCTACACCTTC,CASSQERRTGYTF
TRBJ2-1,TRBD2,once,TRBV6-1,TGTGCCAGCAGTGACATCCCCGGGGGGTGGAATGAGCAGTTCTTC,CASSDIPGGWNEQFF
TRBJ2-5,TRBD2,.,TRBV29-1,TGCAGCGTTGTAGGGCTAGCGGGGGGGCAGCAAGAGACCCAGTACTTC,CSVVGLAGGQQETQYF
TRBJ1-1,TRBD1,.,TRBV30,TGTGCCTGGGGGACAGTCATGAACACTGAAGCTTTCTTT,CAWGTVMNTEAFF
TRBJ2-7,.,.,TRBV3-1/TRBV3-2,TGTGCCAGCAGCCAAGGGACTACCTACGAGCAGTACTTC,CASSQGTTYEQYF
TRBJ1-2,TRBD1,.,TRBV3-1/TRBV3-2,TGTGCCAGCAGCCAAGTGGCCCCGGGACAGGGTGGCTACACCTTC,CASSQVAPGQGGYTF
TRBJ2-7,.,.,TRBV10-3,TGTGCCATCAGTGAGGTTGAGTACGAGCAGTACTTC,CAISEVEYEQYF
TRBJ2-5,.,.,TRBV18,TGTGCCAGCTCACCATTCCAATCGGACAGATTCCAAGAGACCCAGTACTTC,CASSPFQSDRFQETQYF
TRBJ2-7,.,.,TRBV7-7,TGTGCCAGCAGCTTAGGAGTAACGGAGATCTACGAGCAGTACTTC,CASSLGVTEIYEQYF
TRBJ1-2,.,.,TRBV3-1/TRBV3-2,TGTGCCAGCAGCCAGGGGGGAAGATACACCTTC,CASSQGGRYTF
TRBJ2-7,TRBD1,.,TRBV19,TGTGCCAGTTCCTATTCCGGGACAGGGGCATCCTACGAGCAGTACTTC,CASSYSGTGASYEQYF
TRBJ1-2,.,.,TRBV21-1,TGTGCCAGCAGCAAAGGCCCCGGACAGGGCTTTTTCTATGGCTACACCTTC,CASSKGPGQGFFYGYTF
TRBJ2-5,TRBD2,.,TRBV5-4,TGTGCCAGCAGCTTTAGTAGGACTAGACCGACCCAAGAGACCCAGTACTTC,CASSFSRTRPTQETQYF
TRBJ1-3,.,once,TRBV18,TGTGCCAGCTCTCCTTTACACTCTGGAAACACCATATATTTT,CASSPLHSGNTIYF
TRBJ1-2,.,.,TRBV29-1,TGCAGCGTTGATCCAGGGGAAGGTGGCTACACCTTC,CSVDPGEGGYTF
TRBJ2-2,.,.,TRBV9,TGTGCCGCGGGGCAGGGTGTGTGGAACGGGGAGCTGTTTTTT,CAAGQGVWNGELFF
TRBJ1-2,TRBD1,.,TRBV19,TGTGCCAGTAGTTTGGTGGACAGGCCGAACTATGGCTACACCTTC,CASSLVDRPNYGYTF
TRBJ2-7,.,.,TRBV3-1/TRBV3-2,TGTGCCAGCAGCCAAAGCAGACTCTACGAGCAGTACTTC,CASSQSRLYEQYF
TRBJ2-5,TRBD1,.,TRBV5-1,TGCGCCAGCAGCTCCGAAGGACAGGCGCGGACCCAGTACTTC,CASSSEGQARTQYF
TRBJ2-1,TRBD1,.,TRBV5-8,TGTGCCAGCAGATCCGGACAGGCCGGGGTTGAGCAGTTCTTC,CASRSGQAGVEQFF
TRBJ2-7,TRBD2,.,TRBV5-1,TGCGCCAGCAGCCGAACGGGACTAGCGGGGGTGATCTACGAGCAGTACTTC,CASSRTGLAGVIYEQYF
TRBJ2-7,.,.,TRBV6-5,TGTGCCAGCAGCCCACAGGGCCACGAGCAGTACTTC,CASSPQGHEQYF
TRBJ1-2,TRBD1,few,TRBV2,TGTGCCAGCACCAGGGACAGGGTTTATGGCTACACCTTC,CASTRDRVYGYTF
TRBJ1-2,.,.,TRBV5-1,TGCGCCAGCAGCTTGGCAGGGGATGGCTACACCTTC,CASSLAGDGYTF
TRBJ1-1,TRBD1,.,TRBV27,TGTGCCAGCAGTTTCTTATGGGGACAGGGGAAAACTGAAGCTTTCTTT,CASSFLWGQGKTEAFF
TRBJ2-5,.,.,TRBV10-3,TGTGCCATCAGTGAGTCGAAGGGGCGCAGGGGAGAGACCCAGTACTTC,CAISESKGRRGETQYF
TRBJ2-3,TRBD2,.,TRBV23-1,TGCGCCAGCAGTCAATCGAAGGGAGGGGCAGATACGCAGTATTTT,CASSQSKGGADTQYF
TRBJ2-7,.,once,TRBV3-1/TRBV3-2,TGTGCCAGCAGCCACGCGAGCTCCTACGAGCAGTACTTC,CASSHASSYEQYF
TRBJ1-1,.,.,TRBV19,TGTGCCAGTAGTTCGACCCGGGGCACTGAAGCTTTCTTT,CASSSTRGTEAFF
TRBJ2-5,.,few,TRBV5-4,TGTGCCAGCAGCCCTCAAGCCAGGGCCCAAGAGACCCAGTACTTC,CASSPQARAQETQYF
TRBJ1-1,.,.,TRBV7-2,TGTGCCAGCCTGGGGGGGGCGAATGAAGCTTTCTTT,CASLGGANEAFF
TRBJ1-1,.,.,TRBV5-8,TGTGCCAGCAGCTCGACTCAGAACACTGAAGCTTTCTTT,CASSSTQNTEAFF
TRBJ2-2,.,.,TRBV7-3,TGTGCCAGCAGCTCCAGCACCGGGGAGCTGTTTTTT,CASSSSTGELFF
TRBJ2-5,.,.,TRBV29-1,TGCAGCGTTGCAGGGCGGGAGACCCAGTACTTC,CSVAGRETQYF
TRBJ1-5,.,few,TRBV5-5,TGTGCCAGCAGCGTATCCCAGGGGTTATGGCAGCCCCAGCATTTT,CASSVSQGLWQPQHF
TRBJ1-2,.,.,TRBV5-6,TGTGCCAGCAGCTTGGGGCAGGGAACCAACTATGGCTACACCTTC,CASSLGQGTNYGYTF
TRBJ2-2,TRBD2,once,TRBV7-6,TGTGCCAGCAGCTTAGAGAGCGCCCAGCGGGGGGGCCTCGGGGAGCTGTTTTTT,CASSLESAQRGGLGELFF
TRBJ1-2,.,.,TRBV2,TGTGCCAGCAGTGAGTCTCACGGACCTAGCGGCTACACCTTC,CASSESHGPSGYTF
TRBJ1-5,TRBD1,.,TRBV29-1,TGCAGCGTCGCTGACAGGGCGAGCAATCAGCCCCAGCATTTT,CSVADRASNQPQHF
TRBJ2-2,TRBD1,.,TRBV5-5,TGTGCCAGCAGCAAGACAGGGGCGAACACCGGGGAGCTGTTTTTT,CASSKTGANTGELFF
TRBJ1-6,.,.,TRBV2,TGTGCCAGCGACACGAGGGACACAAATTCACCCCTCCACTTT,CASDTRDTNSPLHF
TRBJ2-3,TRBD2,.,TRBV5-1,TGCGCCAGCAGCTTGTGGGTCCCGGGGCTAGCGGGCACAGATACGCAGTATTTT,CASSLWVPGLAGTDTQYF
TRBJ1-6,.,once,TRBV3-1/TRBV3-2,TGTGCCAGCAGCGCGCGGCCAGGGTTCAGCAATTCACCCCTCCACTTT,CASSARPGFSNSPLHF
TRBJ1-4,TRBD1,once,TRBV7-2,TGTGCCAGCAGCTCCTGGACAGGGGCTAATGAAAAACTGTTTTTT,CASSSWTGANEKLFF
TRBJ1-6,TRBD1,.,TRBV4-1,TGCGCCAGCAGCCAAGATCGCGCCCAGGGGGTTTCACCCCTCCACTTT,CASSQDRAQGVSPLHF
TRBJ1-4,.,.,TRBV6-2/TRBV6-3,TGTGCCAGCAGTTACTCTCCAGGGGAAATTAATGAAAAACTGTTTTTT,CASSYSPGEINEKLFF
TRBJ1-2,.,.,TRBV30,TGCGCCGGCGGGGAGCTCGGTGGCTACACCTTC,CAGGELGGYTF
TRBJ1-2,.,.,TRBV30,TGTGCCTGGAGTGTTGGTCAGGGAGGCTACACCTTC,CAWSVGQGGYTF
TRBJ2-7,TRBD1,.,TRBV11-2,TGTGCCAGCAGCTTAGGTTGGGACAGGGCTTACGAGCAGTACTTC,CASSLGWDRAYEQYF
TRBJ2-2,TRBD2,.,TRBV7-3,TGTGCCAGCAGCTTAATAGCGGGGGTGAACACCGGGGAGCTGTTTTTT,CASSLIAGVNTGELFF
TRBJ1-1,.,.,TRBV9,TGTGCCAGCAGCGTAGGGCAGGGGACACAATCGAAACGGACTGAAGCTTTCTTT,CASSVGQGTQSKRTEAFF